This T cell receptor (beta chain) was captured in a study of response to subunit inactivated influenza vaccine. Study outcomes and limitations: The authors suggested that every seasonal influenza vaccination recruits few new T cells.

The germline V gene encodes CDR1 SGDLS and CDR2 YYNGEE. The CDR3 runs to 13 residues. Trimming left V 4 bases short and J 5 bases short, with 11 bases between. With respect to this clonotype: What it recognizes is unknown.

MiXCR, applied by TCRdb to the RT-PCR reads, yields one record per CDR3 protein. This table holds 650,000 to 700,000 distinct CDR3 sequences, about 15% found once. This receptor was identified in a man aged 45 to 65 who received an inactivated influenza vaccine. This chain uses TRBV9 with TRBJ2-3; no clear D gene. The material sequenced was PBMCs from blood, taken approximately 13 days after vaccination. Here the CDR3 DNA reads TGTGCCAGCAGCCCCACCCAACTAGATACGCAGTATTTT. This encodes CASSPTQLDTQYF.